Detailed here is one T cell receptor (beta chain). Authors' methods: Reference gene primer amplification gave estimated nucleated cell counts. The repertoire was sequenced with immunoSEQ multiplex PCR; TCRdb's copy has only in-frame clones and lacks some. V and J calls and clone size follow that table, whereas D and trimming were derived from the DNA. The sample has about 120,000 clones, less than 85% seen once. Germline loops: CDR1 SGHAT, CDR2 FQNNGV. This CDR3 has 16 amino acids. The junction had 13 bases not matched to a gene; V was cut back by 4 bases and J by 10 bases. The record originates from a study of blood T cell repertoires in COVID-19. On the study more broadly: Samples taken during acute and convalescent COVID-19 were collected in the United States, Italy and Spain. T cells, B-cell-depleted T cells, or PBMCs provided the cDNA or gDNA that served as material.

The specimen was peripheral blood. This TCR came from a human donor with acute or convalescent COVID-19. The donor label of this sample is uncertain. The chain recombines TRBV11-2 with TRBJ1-6; 7 bases are shared with TRBD1. The CDR3 sequence is CASSSRVGTVRSPLHF. For the CDR3, the DNA is TGTGCCAGCAGCTCAAGGGTTGGGACAGTGCGATCACCCCTCCACTTT.